Listed below are T cell receptor beta chains from one sample, sequenced in a study of T cell responses to AZD1222 COVID-19 vaccine. The protocol was immunoSEQ multiplex PCR, while the TCRdb copy is restricted to in-frame clones and leaves out a portion. The sample lists 120,000 to 150,000 clones, approximately 88% occurring once. The source material was peripheral blood, sampled on day 0 of MenACWY control vaccination. The receptors come from an adult in good health. Each CDR3 is given with its conserved first and last residue. A D gene is named only where the DNA matches it firmly. Size is stated for part of the rows, as once, few or many counts, or as a class when the clone is expanded.

cdr3_nt	cdr3_aa	clone_size	v_call	j_call	d_call
TGTGCCATCAGGGAGACAGATCCGACGAGCTCCTACGAGCAGTACTTC	CAIRETDPTSSYEQYF	-	TRBV10-3	TRBJ2-7	-
TGTGCCAGCAGCGTAGAAAACGGGGAGCTGTTTTTT	CASSVENGELFF	once	TRBV9	TRBJ2-2	-
TGCGCCAGCAGTCAGGCCGGGACAGGGAATGAAAAACTGTTTTTT	CASSQAGTGNEKLFF	-	TRBV5-1	TRBJ1-4	TRBD1
TGTGCCAGCACTAGCGGGGGGGCCGAAGAGACCCAGTACTTC	CASTSGGAEETQYF	-	TRBV6-5	TRBJ2-5	TRBD2
TGTGCCACCAGTGATGATGGACTACCGAATGGCTACACCTTC	CATSDDGLPNGYTF	-	TRBV24-1	TRBJ1-2	-
TGTGCCAGCCAAGGACAGGGTGCGAATGAGCAGTTCTTC	CASQGQGANEQFF	-	TRBV6-5	TRBJ2-1	TRBD1
TGTGCCAGCAGCTTGAACAGGGGGAATCTTAATTCACCCCTCCACTTT	CASSLNRGNLNSPLHF	-	TRBV5-4	TRBJ1-6	TRBD1
TGTGCCACCCACCTTCGGGGTGGGGAGCAGACCTTC	CATHLRGGEQTF	few	TRBV5-4	TRBJ1-2	-
TGTGCCACCGGGACGGTTGTGAGCGAGCAGTACTTC	CATGTVVSEQYF	-	TRBV11-3	TRBJ2-7	-
TGTGCCAGCAGCTTCGGGCCGCGGGACGAAGCTTTCTTT	CASSFGPRDEAFF	-	TRBV7-3	TRBJ1-1	-
TGTGCCAGCAGCTTGGGCCGGGGGCGCGTAGGCTACACCTTC	CASSLGRGRVGYTF	-	TRBV5-4	TRBJ1-2	-
TGTGCCAGCAGCGTAGGGACAGGTACCTACAATGAGCAGTTCTTC	CASSVGTGTYNEQFF	-	TRBV9	TRBJ2-1	TRBD1
TGTGCCATCAGGGACTCTTCCTCTGGAAACACCATATATTTT	CAIRDSSSGNTIYF	-	TRBV10-3	TRBJ1-3	-
TGTGCCAGCAGCCCTTTAGGGCTGGGCGAGCAGTACTTC	CASSPLGLGEQYF	-	TRBV12-3/TRBV12-4	TRBJ2-7	-
TGCGCCAGCAGCTTGGGGGAGGCCCGCACCGGGGAGCTGTTTTTT	CASSLGEARTGELFF	-	TRBV5-1	TRBJ2-2	-
TGTGCCACCAGTGACTTGGGACAGGGTGTTGAGCAGTTCTTC	CATSDLGQGVEQFF	-	TRBV24-1	TRBJ2-1	TRBD1
TGCGCCAGCAGCTTTAGACAGGGGACCTACGAGCAGTACTTC	CASSFRQGTYEQYF	-	TRBV5-1	TRBJ2-7	TRBD1
TGTGCCAGTAGTAGCCGCGGGAGTAGCAATCAGCCCCAGCATTTT	CASSSRGSSNQPQHF	-	TRBV19	TRBJ1-5	-
TGTGCCAGCAGTATACCGGGACAGGGGACCTATGGCTACACCTTC	CASSIPGQGTYGYTF	-	TRBV7-2	TRBJ1-2	TRBD1
TGTGCCAGCAGCGGGTTCGGGACCCTTAAAAACATTCAGTACTTC	CASSGFGTLKNIQYF	-	TRBV5-6	TRBJ2-4	-
TGTGCCAGCTCAGTGACCGCCAACACTGAAGCTTTCTTT	CASSVTANTEAFF	-	TRBV18	TRBJ1-1	-
TGTGCCAGCTCACCACCTTTTCGGGACAGCCCTTTTTACACCTTC	CASSPPFRDSPFYTF	once	TRBV18	TRBJ1-2	TRBD1
TGTGCCTGGAGTGTTCTAAGCACTGAAGCTTTCTTT	CAWSVLSTEAFF	-	TRBV30	TRBJ1-1	-
TGTGCCAGCCGACAGGGAATCTCTGGGGCCAACGTCCTGACTTTC	CASRQGISGANVLTF	once	TRBV28	TRBJ2-6	TRBD1
TGTGCCAGCAGTTCCCCGAGGCGGGAACCTCCGTATTTT	CASSSPRREPPYF	-	TRBV12-3/TRBV12-4	TRBJ2-3	-
TGTGCCAGCAGCTTGGATTCTAGAGTTGCTCCCTACGAGCAGTACTTC	CASSLDSRVAPYEQYF	-	TRBV5-4	TRBJ2-7	-
TGTGCCAGCAGCCAAGAAGGGGGGAACTACGAGCAGTACTTC	CASSQEGGNYEQYF	-	TRBV4-2	TRBJ2-7	-
TGCAGCGTCCGGGACAGGGGGCGGGCTGGGGCCAACGTCCTGACTTTC	CSVRDRGRAGANVLTF	-	TRBV29-1	TRBJ2-6	TRBD1
TGTGCCAGCAGCCGGTGGGGGGCTAGCCAACGAGAGACCCAGTACTTC	CASSRWGASQRETQYF	-	TRBV3-1/TRBV3-2	TRBJ2-5	-
TGTGCCAGCAGTTATTTAGCGGCGGGAGGGCCCAATGAGCAGTTCTTC	CASSYLAAGGPNEQFF	-	TRBV6-5	TRBJ2-1	TRBD2
TGTGCCAGCAGTTGGGAGACTAGCGGGGAGTGGGAGCTGTTTTTT	CASSWETSGEWELFF	-	TRBV6-6	TRBJ2-2	TRBD2
TGTGCCATCAGTAACAATTATGGCTACACCTTC	CAISNNYGYTF	-	TRBV10-3	TRBJ1-2	-
TGTGCCAGCAGGAGAGGGGGGGCCGAACGTAATTCACCCCTCCACTTT	CASRRGGAERNSPLHF	-	TRBV9	TRBJ1-6	-
TGTGCCAGCAGCTTCGACGGGACAGGGGTTCAAAAACTGTTTTTT	CASSFDGTGVQKLFF	-	TRBV5-8	TRBJ1-4	TRBD1
TGTGCCAGCTCACAAACGACAGCTAGCACAGATACGCAGTATTTT	CASSQTTASTDTQYF	once	TRBV18	TRBJ2-3	-
TGTGCCAGCAGCCATTGGAGGGGGGGCACGGAGACCCAGTACTTC	CASSHWRGGTETQYF	-	TRBV14	TRBJ2-5	-
TGTGCCACCAGGGCAACAGGGGGCCCAAATCAGCCCCAGCATTTT	CATRATGGPNQPQHF	-	TRBV24-1	TRBJ1-5	TRBD1
TGCGCCAGCAGCCAAGAGGGAAGGGATCGTGAGCAGTTCTTC	CASSQEGRDREQFF	-	TRBV4-3	TRBJ2-1	-
TGTGCCAGTAGTAAAGGTAGCGGGCCTTCCTACAATGAGCAGTTCTTC	CASSKGSGPSYNEQFF	-	TRBV19	TRBJ2-1	TRBD2
TGTGCCAGCAGGGACGGACAGGGCCTCTCCTACGAGCAGTACTTC	CASRDGQGLSYEQYF	-	TRBV28	TRBJ2-7	TRBD1
TGTGCCAGCAGTTTATTGGGACATGACGGCTACACCTTC	CASSLLGHDGYTF	once	TRBV28	TRBJ1-2	-
TGTGCCAGTAGTATTGGCACTGGGGACACCGGGGAGCTGTTTTTT	CASSIGTGDTGELFF	-	TRBV19	TRBJ2-2	-
TGTGCCAGCAGCCAAGATCCCGCCAGGGCCTATAATTCACCCCTCCACTTT	CASSQDPARAYNSPLHF	-	TRBV4-2	TRBJ1-6	-
TGCGCCAGCTCCCCCCGGAGCCTACTGAACACTGAAGCTTTCTTT	CASSPRSLLNTEAFF	-	TRBV5-1	TRBJ1-1	-